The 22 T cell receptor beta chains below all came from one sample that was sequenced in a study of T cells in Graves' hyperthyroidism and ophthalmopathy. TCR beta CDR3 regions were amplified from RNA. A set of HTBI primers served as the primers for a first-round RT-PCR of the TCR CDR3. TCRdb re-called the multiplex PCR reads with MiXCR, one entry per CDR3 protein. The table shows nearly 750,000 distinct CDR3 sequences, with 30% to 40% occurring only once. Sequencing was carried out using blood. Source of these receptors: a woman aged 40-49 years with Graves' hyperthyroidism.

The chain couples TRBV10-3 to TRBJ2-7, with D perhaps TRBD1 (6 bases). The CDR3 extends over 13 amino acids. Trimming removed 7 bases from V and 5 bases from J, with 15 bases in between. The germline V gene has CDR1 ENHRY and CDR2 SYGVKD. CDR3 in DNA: TGTGCCATCACGACTACAGGGAGCCACGAGCAGTACTTC. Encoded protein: CAITTTGSHEQYF.

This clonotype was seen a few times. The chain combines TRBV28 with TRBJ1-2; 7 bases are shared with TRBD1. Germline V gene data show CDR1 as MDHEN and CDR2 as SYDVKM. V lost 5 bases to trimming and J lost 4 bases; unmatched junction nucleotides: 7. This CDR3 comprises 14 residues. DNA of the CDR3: TGTGCCAGCAGTCGACAGGGAGGCCCCTATGGCTACACCTTC. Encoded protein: CASSRQGGPYGYTF.

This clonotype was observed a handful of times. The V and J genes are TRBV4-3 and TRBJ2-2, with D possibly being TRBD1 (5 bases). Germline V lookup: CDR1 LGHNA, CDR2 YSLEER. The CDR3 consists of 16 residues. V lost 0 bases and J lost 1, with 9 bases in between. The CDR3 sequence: CASSQDSTENTGELFF. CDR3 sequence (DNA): TGCGCCAGCAGCCAAGATTCGACAGAGAACACCGGGGAGCTGTTTTTT.

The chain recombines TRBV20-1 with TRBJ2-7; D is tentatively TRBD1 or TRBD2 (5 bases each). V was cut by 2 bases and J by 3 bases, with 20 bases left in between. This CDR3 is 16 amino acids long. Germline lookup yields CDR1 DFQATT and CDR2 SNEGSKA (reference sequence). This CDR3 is CSARPAPPGPSYEQYF. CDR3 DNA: TGCAGTGCTAGACCTGCTCCACCGGGACCTAGCTACGAGCAGTACTTC.

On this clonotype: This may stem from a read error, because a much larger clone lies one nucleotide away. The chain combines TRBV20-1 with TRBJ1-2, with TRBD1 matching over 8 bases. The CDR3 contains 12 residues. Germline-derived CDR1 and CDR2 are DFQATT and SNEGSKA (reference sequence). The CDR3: CSARTGENGHTF. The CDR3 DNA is TGCAGTGCTAGGACAGGGGAGAATGGCCACACCTTC.

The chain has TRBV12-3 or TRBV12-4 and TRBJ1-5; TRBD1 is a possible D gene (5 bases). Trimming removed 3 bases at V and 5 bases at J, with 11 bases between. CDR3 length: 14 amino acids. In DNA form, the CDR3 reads TGTGCCAGCAGTTTGTGGGGGGGAGATCAGCCCCAGCATTTT. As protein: CASSLWGGDQPQHF.

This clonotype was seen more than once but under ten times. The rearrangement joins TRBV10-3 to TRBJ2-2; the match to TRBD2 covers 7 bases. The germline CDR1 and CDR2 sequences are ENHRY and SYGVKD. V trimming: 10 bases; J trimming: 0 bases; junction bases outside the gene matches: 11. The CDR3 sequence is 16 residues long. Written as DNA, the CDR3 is TGTGCCAGCACTGGTTTAGGACTAGCGAACACCGGGGAGCTGTTTTTT. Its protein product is CASTGLGLANTGELFF.

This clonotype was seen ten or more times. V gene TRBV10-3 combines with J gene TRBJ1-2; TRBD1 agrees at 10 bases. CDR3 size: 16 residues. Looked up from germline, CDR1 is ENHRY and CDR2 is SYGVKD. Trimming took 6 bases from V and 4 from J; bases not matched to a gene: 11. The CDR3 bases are TGTGCCATCAGGACTACCGGGACAGGGGCCGGCTATGGCTACACCTTC. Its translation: CAIRTTGTGAGYGYTF.

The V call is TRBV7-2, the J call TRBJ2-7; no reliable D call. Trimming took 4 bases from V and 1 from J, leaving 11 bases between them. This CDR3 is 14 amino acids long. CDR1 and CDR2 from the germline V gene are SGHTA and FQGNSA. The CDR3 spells CASSYNTFSYEQYF. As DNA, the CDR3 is TGTGCCAGCAGCTACAATACCTTTTCCTACGAGCAGTACTTC.

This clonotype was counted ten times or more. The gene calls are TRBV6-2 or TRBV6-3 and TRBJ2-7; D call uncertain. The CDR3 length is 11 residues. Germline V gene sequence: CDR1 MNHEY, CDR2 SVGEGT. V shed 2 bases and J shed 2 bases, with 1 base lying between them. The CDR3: CASSYPYEQYF. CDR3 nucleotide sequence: TGTGCCAGCAGTTACCCCTACGAGCAGTACTTC.

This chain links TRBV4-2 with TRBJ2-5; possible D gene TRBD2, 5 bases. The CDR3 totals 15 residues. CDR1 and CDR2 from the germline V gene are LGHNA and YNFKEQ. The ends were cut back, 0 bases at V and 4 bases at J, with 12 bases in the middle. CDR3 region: CASSQEWRVGETQYF. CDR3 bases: TGTGCCAGCAGCCAAGAATGGCGGGTTGGAGAGACCCAGTACTTC.

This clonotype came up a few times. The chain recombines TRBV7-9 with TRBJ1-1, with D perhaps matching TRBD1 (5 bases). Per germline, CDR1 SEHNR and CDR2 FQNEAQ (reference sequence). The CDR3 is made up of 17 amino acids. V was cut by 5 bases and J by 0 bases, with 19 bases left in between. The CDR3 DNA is TGTGCCAGCAGCGAAACCTCACAGGAATTCATGAACACTGAAGCTTTCTTT. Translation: CASSETSQEFMNTEAFF.

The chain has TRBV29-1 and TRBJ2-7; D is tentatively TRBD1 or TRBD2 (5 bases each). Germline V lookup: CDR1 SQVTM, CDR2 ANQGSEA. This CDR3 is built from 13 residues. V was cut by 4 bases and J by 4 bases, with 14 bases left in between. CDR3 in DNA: TGCAGCGTTGGGAAGGGGACCCCGTACGAGCAGTACTTC. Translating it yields CSVGKGTPYEQYF.

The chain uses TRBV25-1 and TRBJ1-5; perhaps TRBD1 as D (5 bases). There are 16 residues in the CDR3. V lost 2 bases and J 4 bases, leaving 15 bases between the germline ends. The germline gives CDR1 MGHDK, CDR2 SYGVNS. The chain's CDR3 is CASSENSGLDNQPQHF. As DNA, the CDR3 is TGTGCCAGCAGTGAAAATTCGGGGCTCGATAATCAGCCCCAGCATTTT.

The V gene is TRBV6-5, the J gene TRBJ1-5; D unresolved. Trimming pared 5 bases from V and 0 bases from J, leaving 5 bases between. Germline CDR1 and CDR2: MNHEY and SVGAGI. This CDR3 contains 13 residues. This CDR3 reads CASSDASNQPQHF. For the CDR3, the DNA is TGTGCCAGCAGTGACGCTAGCAATCAGCCCCAGCATTTT.

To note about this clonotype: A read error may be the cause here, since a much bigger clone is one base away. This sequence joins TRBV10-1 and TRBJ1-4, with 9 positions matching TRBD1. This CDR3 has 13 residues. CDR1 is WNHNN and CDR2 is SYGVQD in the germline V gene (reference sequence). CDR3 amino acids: CASSGTGNEKPFF. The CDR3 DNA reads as TGCGCCAGCAGCGGGACAGGGAATGAAAAACCGTTTTTT.

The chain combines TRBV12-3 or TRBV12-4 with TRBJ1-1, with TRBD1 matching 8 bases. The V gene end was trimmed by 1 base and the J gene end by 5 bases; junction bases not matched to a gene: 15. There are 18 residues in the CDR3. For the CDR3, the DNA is TGTGCCAGCAGTTTAGGGAGGACAGGGATTGGCAGGGGAACTGAAGCTTTCTTT. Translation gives CASSLGRTGIGRGTEAFF.

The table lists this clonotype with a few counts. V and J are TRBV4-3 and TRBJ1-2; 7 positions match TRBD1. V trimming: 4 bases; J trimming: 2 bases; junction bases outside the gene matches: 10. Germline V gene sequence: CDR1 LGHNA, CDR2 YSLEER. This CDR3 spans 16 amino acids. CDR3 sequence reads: CASSPSEAGGNYGYTF. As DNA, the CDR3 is TGCGCCAGCAGCCCATCGGAGGCAGGGGGAAACTATGGCTACACCTTC.

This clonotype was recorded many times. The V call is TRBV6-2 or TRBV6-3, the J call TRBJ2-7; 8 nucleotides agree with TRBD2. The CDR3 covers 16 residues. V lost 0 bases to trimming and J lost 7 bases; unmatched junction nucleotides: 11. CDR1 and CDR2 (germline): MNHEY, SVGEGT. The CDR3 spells CASSYSRTGGSREQYF. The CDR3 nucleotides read TGTGCCAGCAGTTACTCAAGGACGGGGGGGTCGCGAGAGCAGTACTTC.

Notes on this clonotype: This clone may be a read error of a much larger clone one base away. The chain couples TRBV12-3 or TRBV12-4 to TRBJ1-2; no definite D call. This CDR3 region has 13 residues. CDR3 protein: CASSLSGNYDYTF. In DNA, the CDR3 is TGTGCCAGCAGTTTATCGGGGAACTATGACTACACCTTC.

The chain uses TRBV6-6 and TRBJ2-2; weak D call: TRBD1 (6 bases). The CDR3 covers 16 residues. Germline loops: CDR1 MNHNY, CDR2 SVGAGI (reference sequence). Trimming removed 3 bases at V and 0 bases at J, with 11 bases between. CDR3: CASSYLGATNTGELFF. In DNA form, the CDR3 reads TGTGCCAGCAGTTATCTGGGGGCAACGAACACCGGGGAGCTGTTTTTT.

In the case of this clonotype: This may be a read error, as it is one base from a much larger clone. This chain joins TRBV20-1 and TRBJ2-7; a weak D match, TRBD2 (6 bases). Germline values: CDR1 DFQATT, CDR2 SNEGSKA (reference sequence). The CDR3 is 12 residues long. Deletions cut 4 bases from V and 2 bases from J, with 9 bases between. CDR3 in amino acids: CSAKRGTYEQYF. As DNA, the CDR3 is TGCAGTGCTAAACGGGGGACCTACGAGCAGTACTTC.